This T cell receptor (beta chain) was sequenced for a study of blood T cells in healthy people across ages. Study results and limitations: Percentage of naive T cells showed a strong correlation with TCR beta diversity. The diversity estimates, figures obtained from one million T cells, were considered underestimates.

It was with a sample-barcoded 5' primer and a J-beta primer mix that a second PCR of roughly 7 to 12 cycles was run. One entry per CDR3 protein results from TCRdb running MiXCR on the 5' RACE reads. The table lists around 1.1 million distinct CDR3 sequences, about two fifths of them singletons. From germline, CDR1 is SQVTM and CDR2 ANQGSEA. The ends were cut back, 6 bases at V and 0 bases at J, with 14 bases in the middle. This CDR3 has 14 amino acids. In the case of this clonotype: Antigen unknown.

Peripheral blood was drawn, approximately 10 milliliters per donor. Sequenced material: blood. The TCR was taken from a man between 18 and 29 years old in good health. V is TRBV29-1 and J is TRBJ1-2; D is undetermined. CDR3 DNA sequence: TGCAGCGTACCCTTCGGAAGCGCTAACTATGGCTACACCTTC. Translating it yields CSVPFGSANYGYTF.